This T cell receptor beta chain came from a study of blood T cell repertoires in COVID-19. About the study: Some COVID-19 samples were acute and others convalescent; all came from the United States, Italy and Spain.

Recovered participants had two consecutive negative NP/OP PCR tests, healthcare professional clearance, or symptom resolution. The CDR3 runs to 16 residues. The germline gives CDR1 LNHDA, CDR2 SQIVND (reference sequence). Unmatched junction bases numbered 11, after V lost 3 bases and J lost 10 bases. TCRdb's copy holds only in-frame clones and misses some; the assay was immunoSEQ multiplex PCR. The sample records more than 250,000 clones, about 92% being singletons. Specimen: PBMCs or T cells enriched from blood (not recorded which). The chain recombines TRBV19 with TRBJ2-1; 11 nucleotides match TRBD1. The TCR was taken from a woman between 25 and 40 years old who had recovered from COVID-19. CDR3 DNA: TGTGCCAGTAGTATTGGCTTCGGACAGGGGGCGGCCGAGCAGTTCTTC. Its protein is CASSIGFGQGAAEQFF.